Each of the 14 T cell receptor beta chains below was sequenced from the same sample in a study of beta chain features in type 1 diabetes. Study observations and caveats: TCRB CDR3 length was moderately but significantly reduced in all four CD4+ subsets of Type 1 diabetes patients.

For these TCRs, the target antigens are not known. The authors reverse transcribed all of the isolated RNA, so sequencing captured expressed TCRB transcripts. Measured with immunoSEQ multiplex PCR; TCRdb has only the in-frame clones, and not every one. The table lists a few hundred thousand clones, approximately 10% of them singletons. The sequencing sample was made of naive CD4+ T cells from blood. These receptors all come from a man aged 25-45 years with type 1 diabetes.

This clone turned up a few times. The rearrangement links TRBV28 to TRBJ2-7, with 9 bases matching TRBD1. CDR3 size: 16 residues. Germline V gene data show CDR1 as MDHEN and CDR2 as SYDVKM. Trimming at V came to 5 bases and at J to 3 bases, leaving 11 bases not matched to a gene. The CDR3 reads CASSPPPDRGYYEQYF. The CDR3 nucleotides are TGTGCCAGCAGTCCCCCGCCGGACAGGGGATACTACGAGCAGTACTTC.

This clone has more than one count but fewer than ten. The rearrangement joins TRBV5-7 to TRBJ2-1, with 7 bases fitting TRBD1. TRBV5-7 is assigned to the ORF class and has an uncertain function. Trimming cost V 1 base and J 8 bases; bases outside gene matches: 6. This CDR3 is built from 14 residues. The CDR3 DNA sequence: TGTGCCAGCAGCTTGTTGAAGGGGGCTGATGAGCAGTTCTTC. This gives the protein CASSLLKGADEQFF.

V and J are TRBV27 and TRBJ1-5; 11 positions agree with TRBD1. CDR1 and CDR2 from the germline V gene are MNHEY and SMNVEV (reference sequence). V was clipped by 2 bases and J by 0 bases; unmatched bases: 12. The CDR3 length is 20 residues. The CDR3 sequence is CASSLNFPYGQGASNQPQHF. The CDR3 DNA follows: TGTGCCAGCAGTTTAAACTTCCCCTACGGACAGGGGGCTAGCAATCAGCCCCAGCATTTT.

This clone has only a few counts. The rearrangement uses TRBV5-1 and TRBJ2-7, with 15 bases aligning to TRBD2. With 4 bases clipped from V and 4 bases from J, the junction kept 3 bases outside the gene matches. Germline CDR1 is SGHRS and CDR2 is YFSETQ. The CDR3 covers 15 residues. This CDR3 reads CASSAGTSGGYEQYF. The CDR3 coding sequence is TGCGCCAGCAGCGCAGGGACTAGCGGGGGGTACGAGCAGTACTTC.

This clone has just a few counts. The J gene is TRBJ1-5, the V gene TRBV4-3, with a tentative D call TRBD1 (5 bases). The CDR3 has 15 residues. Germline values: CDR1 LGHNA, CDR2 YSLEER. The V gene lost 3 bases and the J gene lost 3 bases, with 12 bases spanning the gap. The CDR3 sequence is CASSQERGLNQPQHF. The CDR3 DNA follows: TGCGCCAGCAGCCAGGAGCGGGGACTCAATCAGCCCCAGCATTTT.

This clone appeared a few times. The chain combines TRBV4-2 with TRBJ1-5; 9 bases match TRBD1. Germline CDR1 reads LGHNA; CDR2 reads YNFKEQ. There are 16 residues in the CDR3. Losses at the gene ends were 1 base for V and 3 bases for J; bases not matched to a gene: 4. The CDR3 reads CASSQGGTGINQPQHF. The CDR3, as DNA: TGTGCCAGCAGCCAAGGAGGGACAGGGATCAATCAGCCCCAGCATTTT.

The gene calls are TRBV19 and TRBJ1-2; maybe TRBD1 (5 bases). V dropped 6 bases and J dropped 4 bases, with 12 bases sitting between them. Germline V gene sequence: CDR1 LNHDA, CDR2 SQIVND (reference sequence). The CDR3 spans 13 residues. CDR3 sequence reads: CASREGEVYGYTF. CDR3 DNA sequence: TGTGCCAGTAGGGAAGGGGAAGTCTATGGCTACACCTTC. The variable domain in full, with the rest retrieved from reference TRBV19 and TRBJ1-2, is DGGITQSPKYLFRKEGQNVTLSCEQNLNHDAMYWYRQDPGQGLRLIYYSQIVNDFQKGDIAEGYSVSREKKESFPLTVTSAQKNPTAFYLCASREGEVYGYTFGSGTRLTVV.

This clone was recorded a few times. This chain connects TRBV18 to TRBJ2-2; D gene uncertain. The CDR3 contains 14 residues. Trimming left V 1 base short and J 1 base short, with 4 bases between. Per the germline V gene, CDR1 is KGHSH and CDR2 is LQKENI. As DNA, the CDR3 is TGTGCCAGCTCACCACGGCAGAACACCGGGGAGCTGTTTTTT. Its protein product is CASSPRQNTGELFF.

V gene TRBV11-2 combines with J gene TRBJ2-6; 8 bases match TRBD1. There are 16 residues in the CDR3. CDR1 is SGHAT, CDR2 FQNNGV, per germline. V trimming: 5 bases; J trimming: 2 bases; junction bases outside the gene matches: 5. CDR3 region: CASSQLDRAGANVLTF. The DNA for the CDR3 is TGTGCCAGCAGCCAACTGGACAGGGCTGGGGCCAACGTCCTGACTTTC.

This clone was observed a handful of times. The CDR3, as DNA: TGTGCCTGGAGTGTAAAGACTAGGGTTCTTGATACGCAGTATTTT. Protein sequence: CAWSVKTRVLDTQYF. The chain couples TRBV30 to TRBJ2-3; the D gene is possibly TRBD2 (6 bases). This CDR3 has 15 amino acids. Trimming removed 0 bases from V and 6 bases from J, with 16 bases in between. Germline CDR1 and CDR2: GTSNPN and SVGIG (reference sequence).

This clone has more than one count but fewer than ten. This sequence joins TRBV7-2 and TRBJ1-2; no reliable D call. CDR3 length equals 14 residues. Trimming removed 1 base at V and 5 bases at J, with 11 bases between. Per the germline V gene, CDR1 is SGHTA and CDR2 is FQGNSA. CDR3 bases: TGTGCCAGCAGCTTAGGGCCAGAGGGATATGGCTACACCTTC. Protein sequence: CASSLGPEGYGYTF.

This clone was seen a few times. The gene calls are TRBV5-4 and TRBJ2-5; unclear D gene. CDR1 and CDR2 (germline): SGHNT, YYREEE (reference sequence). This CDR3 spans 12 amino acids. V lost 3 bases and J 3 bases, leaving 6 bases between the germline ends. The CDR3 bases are TGTGCCAGCAGCTCCTACGAAGAGACCCAGTACTTC. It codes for CASSSYEETQYF.

CDR3 loop: CASSGRGSIQYF. In nucleotides, the CDR3 is TGTGCCAGCTCAGGGAGGGGGAGCATTCAGTACTTC. The V call is TRBV18, the J call TRBJ2-4; a weak D match, TRBD2 (7 bases). This CDR3 contains 12 residues. V was cut by 5 bases and J by 9 bases, with 11 bases left in between. The V gene's germline CDR1 is KGHSH and CDR2 LQKENI. The full variable domain, in which reference TRBV18 and TRBJ2-4 provide the parts outside the CDR3, is NAGVMQNPRHLVRRRGQEARLRCSPMKGHSHVYWYRQLPEEGLKFMVYLQKENIIDESGMPKERFSAEFPKEGPSILRIQQVVRGDSAAYFCASSGRGSIQYFGAGTRLSVL.

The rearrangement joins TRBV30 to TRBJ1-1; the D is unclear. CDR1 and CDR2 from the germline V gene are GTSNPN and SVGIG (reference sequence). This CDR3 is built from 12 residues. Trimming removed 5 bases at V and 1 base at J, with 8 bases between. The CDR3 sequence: CAWRFRNTEAFF. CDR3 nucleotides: TGTGCCTGGCGCTTTAGGAACACTGAAGCTTTCTTT.